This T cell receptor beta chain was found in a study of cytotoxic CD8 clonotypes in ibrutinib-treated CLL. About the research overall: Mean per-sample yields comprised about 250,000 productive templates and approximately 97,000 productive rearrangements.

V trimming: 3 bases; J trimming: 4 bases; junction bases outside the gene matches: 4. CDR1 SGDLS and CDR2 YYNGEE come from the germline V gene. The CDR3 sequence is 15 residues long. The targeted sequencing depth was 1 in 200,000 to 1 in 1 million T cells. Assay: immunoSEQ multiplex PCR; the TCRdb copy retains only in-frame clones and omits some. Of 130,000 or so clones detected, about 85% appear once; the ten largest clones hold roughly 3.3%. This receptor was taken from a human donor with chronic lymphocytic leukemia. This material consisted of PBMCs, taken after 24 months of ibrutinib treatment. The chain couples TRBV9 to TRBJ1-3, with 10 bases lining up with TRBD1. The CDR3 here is CASSAGTGAGNTIYF. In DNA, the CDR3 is TGTGCCAGCAGCGCCGGGACAGGGGCAGGAAACACCATATATTTT.